Listed below are T cell receptor beta chains from one sample, sequenced in a study of cytomegalovirus exposure and HLA in healthy donors. Method: immunoSEQ multiplex PCR; TCRdb's copy keeps in-frame clones and lacks some. The sample holds 280,000 or so clones, approximately 87% seen once. The sample consisted of PBMCs. Receptor source: a woman aged 18-29 years in good health and CMV-seronegative. CDR3s include the opening cysteine and the closing phenylalanine or tryptophan. The D gene is left open where the match is weak. Some rows mark clone size as missing; the rest say once, few, many or name a class of expanded clone.

CDR3nt	CDR3aa	abundance	d_gene	v_gene	j_gene
TGCGCCAGCAGCTTGGCGTTGGGACAGGGGGCTTATGGCTACACCTTC	CASSLALGQGAYGYTF	-	TRBD1	TRBV5-1	TRBJ1-2
TGCGCCAGCAGCGTCCGGGACTTAAACACCGGGGAGCTGTTTTTT	CASSVRDLNTGELFF	-	-	TRBV5-1	TRBJ2-2
TGTGCCAGCTCACGGGGACAGGGTACAGATACGCAGTATTTT	CASSRGQGTDTQYF	-	TRBD1	TRBV18	TRBJ2-3
TGCAGCGTGCGGGACAGAGGAGACTATGGCTACACCTTC	CSVRDRGDYGYTF	-	TRBD1	TRBV29-1	TRBJ1-2
TGTGCCAGCTCACCCACACGGAGCTCCTACGAGCAGTACTTC	CASSPTRSSYEQYF	once	-	TRBV18	TRBJ2-7
TGTGCCAGCAGCTTAGACGAGGGACTAGCGGGGGGCGATGAGCAGTTCTTC	CASSLDEGLAGGDEQFF	-	TRBD2	TRBV11-2	TRBJ2-1
TGTGCCAGTGGGCGGGGGCCGGGGGCCGGGGAGCTGTTTTTT	CASGRGPGAGELFF	-	-	TRBV19	TRBJ2-2
TGTGCCAGCGGCAGGGTCTCGAGCAATCAGCCCCAGCATTTT	CASGRVSSNQPQHF	-	-	TRBV27	TRBJ1-5
TGTGCCAGCTCACCGACCTTAGCGGGCCTGCGGAATGAGCAGTTCTTC	CASSPTLAGLRNEQFF	-	TRBD2	TRBV18	TRBJ2-1
TGTGCCAGCAGCTACAGCTATGGCTACACCTTC	CASSYSYGYTF	-	-	TRBV5-8	TRBJ1-2
TGTGCCAGCAACCCACTAATTGGAGCCGACTACGAGCAGTACTTC	CASNPLIGADYEQYF	-	-	TRBV6-1	TRBJ2-7
TGTGCCAGCAGCTTGGGGACAGGGGGTGGAAAACTGTTTTTT	CASSLGTGGGKLFF	-	TRBD1	TRBV7-9	TRBJ1-4
TGTGCCAGCAGCTCCCCTAGCGGGAGTAGGCAAGAGACCCAGTACTTC	CASSSPSGSRQETQYF	once	TRBD2	TRBV5-4	TRBJ2-5
TGTGCCAGCTACCCCGGGGGAACCCCCAACACTGAAGCTTTCTTT	CASYPGGTPNTEAFF	-	-	TRBV28	TRBJ1-1
TGTGCCAGCACCCCGCGAGTCTACGAGCAGTACTTC	CASTPRVYEQYF	-	-	TRBV2	TRBJ2-7
TGTGCCAGTAGTATAGCACAGTCCTACAATGAGCAGTTCTTC	CASSIAQSYNEQFF	-	-	TRBV19	TRBJ2-1
TGTGCCAGCAGCTTACACAAGACAGGGTCTTCTCGGAATGAGCAGTTCTTC	CASSLHKTGSSRNEQFF	-	TRBD1	TRBV7-8	TRBJ2-1
TGTGCCAGCAGCAGCCCTATCAACTACAATGAGCAGTTCTTC	CASSSPINYNEQFF	-	-	TRBV7-2	TRBJ2-1
TGTGCCAGCAGTCCAGGGTTGTCCTACGAGCAGTACTTC	CASSPGLSYEQYF	-	-	TRBV6-5	TRBJ2-7
TGCGCCAGCAGCTTGGGGGGCAGGGGAAATGAAAAACTGTTTTTT	CASSLGGRGNEKLFF	-	-	TRBV5-1	TRBJ1-4
TGTGCCAGCAGTGAGTTCAGCAGGTTCAATTCACCCCTCCACTTT	CASSEFSRFNSPLHF	-	-	TRBV6-1	TRBJ1-6
TGTGCCAGCAGCCCCGACAGGTTTAATGAGCAGTTCTTC	CASSPDRFNEQFF	-	-	TRBV13	TRBJ2-1
TGCGCCAGCAGCCAAACCGGGACAGACAGTTACGAGCAGTACTTC	CASSQTGTDSYEQYF	-	TRBD1	TRBV4-1	TRBJ2-7
TGCGCCAGCAGTCCCGGACTCAATGGTGAAGAGACCCAGTACTTC	CASSPGLNGEETQYF	-	-	TRBV10-1	TRBJ2-5
TGTGCCAGCAGTCAGCCGGGCATTCAGTACTTC	CASSQPGIQYF	-	-	TRBV25-1	TRBJ2-4
TGTGCCAGCTCATTAGGGACAGGGAACACGCAGTATTTT	CASSLGTGNTQYF	-	TRBD1	TRBV18	TRBJ2-3
TGTGCCAGCAGCTCGCAGGGGGCTGTCGGACAGCCCCAGCATTTT	CASSSQGAVGQPQHF	-	TRBD1	TRBV6-5	TRBJ1-5
TGTGCCAAACCGGGACAGGGTTCTAGGGGGACTGAAGCTTTCTTT	CAKPGQGSRGTEAFF	-	TRBD1	TRBV2	TRBJ1-1
TGCGCCAGCGGGGACAGCCCGAAGGACACCGGGGAGCTGTTTTTT	CASGDSPKDTGELFF	-	TRBD1	TRBV4-1	TRBJ2-2
TGTGCCAGCAGCCGACAGCGGGCGGAGACCCAGTACTTC	CASSRQRAETQYF	-	-	TRBV11-2	TRBJ2-5
TGCGCCAGCAGCTTGGGGAGGGACAGGGACGTGTATGGCTACACCTTC	CASSLGRDRDVYGYTF	once	TRBD1	TRBV5-1	TRBJ1-2
TGCGCCAGCAGCCCGGGGGGACTAGCGGGAGGACTCAGGTCCTACAATGAGCAGTTCTTC	CASSPGGLAGGLRSYNEQFF	once	TRBD2	TRBV5-1	TRBJ2-1
TGTGCCAGCAGCTTGTTGGCTAGCGGGGGATACAATGAGCAGTTCTTC	CASSLLASGGYNEQFF	-	TRBD2	TRBV7-2	TRBJ2-1
TGTGCCAGCAGCCAGTACAATGAGCAGTTCTTC	CASSQYNEQFF	-	-	TRBV27	TRBJ2-1
TGTGCCAGCAGCGTAGGGGAGTTAGCTATCACAGATACGCAGTATTTT	CASSVGELAITDTQYF	-	-	TRBV9	TRBJ2-3
TGTGCCAGCAGCCTGAACTCTCAGGGGAGAGGTGAAAAACTGTTTTTT	CASSLNSQGRGEKLFF	-	-	TRBV7-6	TRBJ1-4
TGTGCCAGCAGGGGACAGGACGGCTATGGCTACACCTTC	CASRGQDGYGYTF	-	TRBD1	TRBV2	TRBJ1-2
TGTGCCTGGAGTAGGGGGCCGCCGAACACTGAAGCTTTCTTT	CAWSRGPPNTEAFF	-	TRBD1	TRBV30	TRBJ1-1
TGTGCCAGCAGTGCCATGGGAGTGAACACTGAAGCTTTCTTT	CASSAMGVNTEAFF	-	-	TRBV25-1	TRBJ1-1
TGTGCCAGCAGCCGTCTTCTCTCGTCTAACACCATATATTTT	CASSRLLSSNTIYF	-	-	TRBV28	TRBJ1-3
TGTGCCAGCAGTTTTGCGTTGGCAGCGGGAGTTGGTCGACGACTAGCCAAAAACATTCAGTACTTC	CASSFALAAGVGRRLAKNIQYF	-	TRBD2	TRBV28	TRBJ2-4
TGTGCCTGGCAGGGGGACCGACGGAGGAATGAGCAGTTCTTC	CAWQGDRRRNEQFF	-	TRBD1	TRBV30	TRBJ2-1
TGTGCCAGCAGCCCAGGAGGCGGGACAGGCCATTTCGAGCAGTACTTC	CASSPGGGTGHFEQYF	-	TRBD1	TRBV7-2	TRBJ2-7
TGTGCCAGCAGCACTACAGGGAGGAACACTGAAGCTTTCTTT	CASSTTGRNTEAFF	-	-	TRBV6-1	TRBJ1-1
TGTGCCAGCAGGGGAGCCTACGAGCAGTACTTC	CASRGAYEQYF	-	-	TRBV28	TRBJ2-7
TGTGCCAGCCGAACAGGGGGCGGGGGCTACACCTTC	CASRTGGGGYTF	few	TRBD1	TRBV27	TRBJ1-2
TGTGCCAGCAGCCCAAGAGGGACTTCGAACTCTGGAAACACCATATATTTT	CASSPRGTSNSGNTIYF	-	-	TRBV4-2	TRBJ1-3
TGTGCCAGTAGTCCCGGGACAGGGGGTGAAAAACTGTTTTTT	CASSPGTGGEKLFF	-	TRBD1	TRBV19	TRBJ1-4
TGTGCCAGCAGCGTAGGACAGGGGGCGCATAAGGGGGAGACCCAGTACTTC	CASSVGQGAHKGETQYF	-	TRBD1	TRBV9	TRBJ2-5
TGTGCCAGCAGCCAGCGGACTAGCGGGAGCCAGGCTGGGGCCAACGTCCTGACTTTC	CASSQRTSGSQAGANVLTF	-	TRBD2	TRBV4-2	TRBJ2-6
TGTGCCAGTAGTAACGGGACTAAGTACAATGAGCAGTTCTTC	CASSNGTKYNEQFF	-	TRBD2	TRBV19	TRBJ2-1
TGTGCCAGCAGTTCCCAGGGTCTGTACGAGCAGTACTTC	CASSSQGLYEQYF	-	-	TRBV2	TRBJ2-7
TGCAGCGTGGCCGCAGGGGAGGGAGTCTATGGCTACACCTTC	CSVAAGEGVYGYTF	-	-	TRBV29-1	TRBJ1-2
TGTGCCAGCAGCGTCGAGGGGGCAACTAATGAAAAACTGTTTTTT	CASSVEGATNEKLFF	-	-	TRBV9	TRBJ1-4
TGTGCCAGCAGCACCCCGACAGGGCTGAACACCGGGGAGCTGTTTTTT	CASSTPTGLNTGELFF	-	TRBD1	TRBV11-1	TRBJ2-2
TGTGCCAGCAGCCATAGTAGCGGTCGGGCGGATGAGCAGTTCTTC	CASSHSSGRADEQFF	-	-	TRBV5-6	TRBJ2-1
TGTGCCAGCAGCCCCGGGCGACTAGCGGGAGTTCGGGATGAGCAGTTCTTC	CASSPGRLAGVRDEQFF	-	TRBD2	TRBV7-8	TRBJ2-1
TGTGCCAGCACCTTAAAGGGGACTAGGGGGTTGGCGGGCGGGGCCAACGTCCTGACTTTC	CASTLKGTRGLAGGANVLTF	-	TRBD2	TRBV2	TRBJ2-6
TGTGCCAGCAGCAAGGAGGGCACTGAAGCTTTCTTT	CASSKEGTEAFF	-	-	TRBV7-9	TRBJ1-1
TGTGCCAGTAGTATAGATAGTCGGGGGTTCTCCTACAATGAGCAGTTCTTC	CASSIDSRGFSYNEQFF	-	-	TRBV19	TRBJ2-1